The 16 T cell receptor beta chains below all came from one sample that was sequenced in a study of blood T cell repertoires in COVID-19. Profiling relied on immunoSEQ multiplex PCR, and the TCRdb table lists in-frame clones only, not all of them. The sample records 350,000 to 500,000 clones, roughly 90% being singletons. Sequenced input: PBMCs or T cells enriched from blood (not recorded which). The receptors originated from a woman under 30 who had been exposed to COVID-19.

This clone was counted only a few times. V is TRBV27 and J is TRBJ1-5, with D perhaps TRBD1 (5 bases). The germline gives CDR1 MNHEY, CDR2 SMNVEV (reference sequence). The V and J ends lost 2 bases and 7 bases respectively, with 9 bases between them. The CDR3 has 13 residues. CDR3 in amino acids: CASSLIGEQPQHF. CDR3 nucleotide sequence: TGTGCCAGCAGTTTAATAGGGGAACAGCCCCAGCATTTT.

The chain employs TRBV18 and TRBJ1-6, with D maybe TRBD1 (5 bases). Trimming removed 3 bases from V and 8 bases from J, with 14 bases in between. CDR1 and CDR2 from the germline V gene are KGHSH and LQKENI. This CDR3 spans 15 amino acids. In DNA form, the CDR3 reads TGTGCCAGCTCACCGATCAGGGTTGCGGATTCACCCCTCCACTTT. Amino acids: CASSPIRVADSPLHF.

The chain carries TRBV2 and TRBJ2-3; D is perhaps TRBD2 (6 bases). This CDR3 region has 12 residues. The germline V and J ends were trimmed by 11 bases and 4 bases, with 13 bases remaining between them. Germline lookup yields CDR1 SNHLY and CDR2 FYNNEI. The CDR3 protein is CAGRLGSDTQYF. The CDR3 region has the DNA TGTGCCGGTAGACTAGGTTCAGATACGCAGTATTTT.

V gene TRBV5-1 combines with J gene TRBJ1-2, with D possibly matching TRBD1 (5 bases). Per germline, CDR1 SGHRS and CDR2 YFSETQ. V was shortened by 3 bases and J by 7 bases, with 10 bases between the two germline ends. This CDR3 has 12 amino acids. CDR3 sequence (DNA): TGCGCCAGCAGCTATACCGACAGTGGCTACACCTTC. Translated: CASSYTDSGYTF.

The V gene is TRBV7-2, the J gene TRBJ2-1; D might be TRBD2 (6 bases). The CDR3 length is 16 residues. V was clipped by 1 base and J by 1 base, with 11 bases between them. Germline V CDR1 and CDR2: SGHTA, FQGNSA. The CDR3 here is CASSLVYGGSYNEQFF. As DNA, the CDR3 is TGTGCCAGCAGCTTAGTCTATGGGGGGTCCTACAATGAGCAGTTCTTC.

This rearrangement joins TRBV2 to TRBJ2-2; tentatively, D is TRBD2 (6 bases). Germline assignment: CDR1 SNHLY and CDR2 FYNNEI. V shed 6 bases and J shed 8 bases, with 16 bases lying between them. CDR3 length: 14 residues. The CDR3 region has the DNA TGTGCCAGCAGCCGGACCGGAGGGATGGGGGAGCTGTTTTTT. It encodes CASSRTGGMGELFF. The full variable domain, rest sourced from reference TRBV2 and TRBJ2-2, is EPEVTQTPSHQVTQMGQEVILRCVPISNHLYFYWYRQILGQKVEFLVSFYNNEISEKSEIFDDQFSVERPDGSNFTLKIRSTKLEDSAMYFCASSRTGGMGELFFGEGSRLTVL.

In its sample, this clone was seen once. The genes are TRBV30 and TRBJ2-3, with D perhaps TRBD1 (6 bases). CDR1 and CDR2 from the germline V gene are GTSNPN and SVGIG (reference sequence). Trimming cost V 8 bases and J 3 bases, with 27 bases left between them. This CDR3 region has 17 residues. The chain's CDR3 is CARTASGSLASTDTQYF. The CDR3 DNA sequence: TGTGCCCGGACAGCGAGCGGTTCCCTAGCCTCAACAGATACGCAGTATTTT.

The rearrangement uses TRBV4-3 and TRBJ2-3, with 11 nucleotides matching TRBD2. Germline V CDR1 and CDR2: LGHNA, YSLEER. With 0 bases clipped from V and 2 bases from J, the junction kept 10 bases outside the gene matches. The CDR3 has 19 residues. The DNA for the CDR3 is TGCGCCAGCAGCCAAGATCCTAGCGGGGGGATCTCCAACACAGATACGCAGTATTTT. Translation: CASSQDPSGGISNTDTQYF.

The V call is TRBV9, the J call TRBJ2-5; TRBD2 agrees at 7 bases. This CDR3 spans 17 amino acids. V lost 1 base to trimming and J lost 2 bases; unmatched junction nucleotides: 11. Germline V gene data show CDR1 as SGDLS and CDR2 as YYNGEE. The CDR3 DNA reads TGTGCCAGCAGCGTACTAAGGCCTAGCGGAGGACAAGAGACCCAGTACTTC. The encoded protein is CASSVLRPSGGQETQYF. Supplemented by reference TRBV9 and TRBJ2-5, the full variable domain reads DSGVTQTPKHLITATGQRVTLRCSPRSGDLSVYWYQQSLDQGLQFLIQYYNGEERAKGNILERFSAQQFPDLHSELNLSSLELGDSALYFCASSVLRPSGGQETQYFGPGTRLLVL.

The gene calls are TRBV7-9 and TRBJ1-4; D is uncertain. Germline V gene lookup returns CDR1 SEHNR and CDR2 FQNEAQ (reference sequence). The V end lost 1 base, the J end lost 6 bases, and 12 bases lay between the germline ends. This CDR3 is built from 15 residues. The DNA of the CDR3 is TGTGCCAGCAGCTTAGAACTACCGGCCTATGAAAAACTGTTTTTT. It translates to CASSLELPAYEKLFF.

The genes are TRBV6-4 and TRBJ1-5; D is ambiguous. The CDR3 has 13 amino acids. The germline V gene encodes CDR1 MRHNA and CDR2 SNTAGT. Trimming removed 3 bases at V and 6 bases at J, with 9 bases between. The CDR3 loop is CASSEQVGQPQHF. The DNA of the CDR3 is TGTGCCAGCAGTGAGCAGGTCGGTCAGCCCCAGCATTTT.

The DNA for the CDR3 is TGTGCCACCTTAGGTAGCGGGAGGTCCCCCGGGGAGCTGTTTTTT. It codes for CATLGSGRSPGELFF. V and J are TRBV6-5 and TRBJ2-2; the match to TRBD2 covers 10 bases. There are 15 residues in the CDR3. From germline, CDR1 is MNHEY and CDR2 SVGAGI. V was clipped by 10 bases and J by 6 bases; unmatched bases: 11.

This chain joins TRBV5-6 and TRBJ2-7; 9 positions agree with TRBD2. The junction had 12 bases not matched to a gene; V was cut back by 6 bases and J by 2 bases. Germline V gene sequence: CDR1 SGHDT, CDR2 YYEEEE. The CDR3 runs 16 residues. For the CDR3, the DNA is TGTGCCAGCACGCCGGGGCTAGCGGGGTCCCCCTACGAGCAGTACTTC. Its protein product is CASTPGLAGSPYEQYF.

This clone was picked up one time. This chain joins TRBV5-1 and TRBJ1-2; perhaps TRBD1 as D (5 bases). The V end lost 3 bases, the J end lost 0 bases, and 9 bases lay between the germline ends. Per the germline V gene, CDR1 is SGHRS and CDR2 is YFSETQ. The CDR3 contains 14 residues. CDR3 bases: TGCGCCAGCAGCTCCTCGGGGGCTAACTATGGCTACACCTTC. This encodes CASSSSGANYGYTF.

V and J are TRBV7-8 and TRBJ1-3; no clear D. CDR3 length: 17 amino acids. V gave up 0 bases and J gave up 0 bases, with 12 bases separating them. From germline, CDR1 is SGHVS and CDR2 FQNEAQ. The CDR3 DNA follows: TGTGCCAGCAGCTTAGCGCTTATCAGTGCCTCTGGAAACACCATATATTTT. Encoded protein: CASSLALISASGNTIYF.

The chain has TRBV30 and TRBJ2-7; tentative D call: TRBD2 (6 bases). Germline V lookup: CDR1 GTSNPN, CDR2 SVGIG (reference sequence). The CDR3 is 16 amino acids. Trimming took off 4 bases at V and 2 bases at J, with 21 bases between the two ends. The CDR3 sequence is CAWTGLEGRGAYEQYF. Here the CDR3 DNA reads TGTGCCTGGACTGGGCTGGAGGGCAGAGGAGCCTACGAGCAGTACTTC.